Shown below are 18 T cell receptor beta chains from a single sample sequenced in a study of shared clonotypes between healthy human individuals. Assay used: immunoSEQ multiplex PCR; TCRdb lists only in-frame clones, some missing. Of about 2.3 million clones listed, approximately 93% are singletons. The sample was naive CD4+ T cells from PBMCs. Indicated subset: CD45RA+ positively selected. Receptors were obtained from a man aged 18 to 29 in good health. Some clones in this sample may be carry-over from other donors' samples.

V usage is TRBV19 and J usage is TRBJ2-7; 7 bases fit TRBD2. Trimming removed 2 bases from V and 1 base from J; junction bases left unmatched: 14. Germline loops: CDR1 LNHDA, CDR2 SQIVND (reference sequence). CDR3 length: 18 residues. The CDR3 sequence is CASSIFLVADGRSYEQYF. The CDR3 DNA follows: TGTGCCAGTAGTATATTCTTAGTCGCCGACGGGAGGTCCTACGAGCAGTACTTC.

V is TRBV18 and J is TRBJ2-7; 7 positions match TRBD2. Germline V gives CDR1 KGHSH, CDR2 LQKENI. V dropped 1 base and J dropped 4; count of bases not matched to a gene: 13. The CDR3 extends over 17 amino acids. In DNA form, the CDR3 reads TGTGCCAGCTCACCACGGGCAGGACTAGAGTTTCCTTACGAGCAGTACTTC. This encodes CASSPRAGLEFPYEQYF.

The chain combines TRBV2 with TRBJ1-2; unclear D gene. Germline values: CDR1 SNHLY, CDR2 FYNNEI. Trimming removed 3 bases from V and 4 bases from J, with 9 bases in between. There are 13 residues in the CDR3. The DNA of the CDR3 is TGTGCCAGCAGTGACGAATCTCTCTATGGCTACACCTTC. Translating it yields CASSDESLYGYTF.

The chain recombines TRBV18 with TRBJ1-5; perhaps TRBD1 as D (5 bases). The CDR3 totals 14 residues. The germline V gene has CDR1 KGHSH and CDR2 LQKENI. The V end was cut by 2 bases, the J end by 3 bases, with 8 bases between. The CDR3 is CASSPGANNQPQHF. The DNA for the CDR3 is TGTGCCAGCTCACCAGGGGCCAACAATCAGCCCCAGCATTTT.

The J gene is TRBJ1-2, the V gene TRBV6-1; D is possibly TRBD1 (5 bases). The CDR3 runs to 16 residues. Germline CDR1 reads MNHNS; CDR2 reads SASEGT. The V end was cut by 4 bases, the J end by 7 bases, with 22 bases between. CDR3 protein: CASSVVGRGSISGYTF. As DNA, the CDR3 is TGTGCCAGCAGTGTCGTGGGGCGGGGGTCTATAAGTGGCTACACCTTC.

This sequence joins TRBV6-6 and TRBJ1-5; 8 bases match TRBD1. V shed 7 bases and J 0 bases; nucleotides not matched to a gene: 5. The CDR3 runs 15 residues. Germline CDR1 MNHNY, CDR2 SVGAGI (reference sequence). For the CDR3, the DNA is TGTGCCAGCACGAAGACAGGGGTTAGCAATCAGCCCCAGCATTTT. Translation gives CASTKTGVSNQPQHF.

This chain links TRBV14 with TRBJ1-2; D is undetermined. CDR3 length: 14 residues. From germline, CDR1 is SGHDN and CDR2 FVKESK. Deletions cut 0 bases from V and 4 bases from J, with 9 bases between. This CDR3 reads CASSQDLVPYGYTF. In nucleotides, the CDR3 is TGTGCCAGCAGCCAAGATTTAGTGCCCTATGGCTACACCTTC.

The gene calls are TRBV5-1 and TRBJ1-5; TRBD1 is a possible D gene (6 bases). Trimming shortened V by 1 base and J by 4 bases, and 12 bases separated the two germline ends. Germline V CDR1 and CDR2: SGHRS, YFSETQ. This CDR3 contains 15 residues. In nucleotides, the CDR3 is TGCGCCAGCAGCTTGTATGGACAGCCTAATCAGCCCCAGCATTTT. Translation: CASSLYGQPNQPQHF.

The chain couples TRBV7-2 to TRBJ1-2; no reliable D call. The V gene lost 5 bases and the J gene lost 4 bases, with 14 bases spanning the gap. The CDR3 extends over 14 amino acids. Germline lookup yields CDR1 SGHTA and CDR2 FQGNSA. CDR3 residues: CASSPQKGIYGYTF. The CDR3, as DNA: TGTGCCAGCAGCCCGCAAAAAGGGATCTATGGCTACACCTTC.

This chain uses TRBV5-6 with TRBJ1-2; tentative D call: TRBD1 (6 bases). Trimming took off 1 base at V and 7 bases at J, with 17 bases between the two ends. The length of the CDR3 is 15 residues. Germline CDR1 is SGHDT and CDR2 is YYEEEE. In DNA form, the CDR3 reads TGTGCCAGCAGCTTGCCCAGGACAGAATTAGGTGGCTACACCTTC. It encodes CASSLPRTELGGYTF.

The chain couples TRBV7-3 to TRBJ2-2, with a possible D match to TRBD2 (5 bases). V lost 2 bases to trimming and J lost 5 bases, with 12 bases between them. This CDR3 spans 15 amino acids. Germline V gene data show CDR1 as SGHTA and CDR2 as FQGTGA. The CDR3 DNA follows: TGTGCCAGCAGCTTACGAGGGAGTGGGACCGGGGAGCTGTTTTTT. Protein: CASSLRGSGTGELFF.

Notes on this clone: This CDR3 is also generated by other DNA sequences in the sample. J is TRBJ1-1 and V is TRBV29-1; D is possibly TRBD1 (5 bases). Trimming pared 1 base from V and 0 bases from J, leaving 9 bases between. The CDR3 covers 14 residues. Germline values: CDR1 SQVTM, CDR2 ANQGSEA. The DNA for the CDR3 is TGCAGCGTTGAAGGCAGGGTTATGAACACTGAAGCTTTCTTT. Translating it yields CSVEGRVMNTEAFF. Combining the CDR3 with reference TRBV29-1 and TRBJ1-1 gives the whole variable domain SAVISQKPSRDICQRGTSLTIQCQVDSQVTMMFWYRQQPGQSLTLIATANQGSEATYESGFVIDKFPISRPNLTFSTLTVSNMSPEDSSIYLCSVEGRVMNTEAFFGQGTRLTVV.

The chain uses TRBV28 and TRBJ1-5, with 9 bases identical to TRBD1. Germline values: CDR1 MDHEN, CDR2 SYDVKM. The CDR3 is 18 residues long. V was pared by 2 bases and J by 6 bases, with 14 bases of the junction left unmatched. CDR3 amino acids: CASSLPSPGTGRGQPQHF. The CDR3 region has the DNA TGTGCCAGCAGTTTACCATCCCCCGGGACAGGGAGAGGTCAGCCCCAGCATTTT.

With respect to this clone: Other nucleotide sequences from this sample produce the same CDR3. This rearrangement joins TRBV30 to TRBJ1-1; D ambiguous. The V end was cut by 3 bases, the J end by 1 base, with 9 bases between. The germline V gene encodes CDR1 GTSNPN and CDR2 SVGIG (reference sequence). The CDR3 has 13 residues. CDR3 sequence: CAWSPDRNTEAFF. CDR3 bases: TGTGCCTGGAGCCCAGACCGGAACACTGAAGCTTTCTTT. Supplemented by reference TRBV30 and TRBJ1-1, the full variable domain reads SQTIHQWPATLVQPVGSPLSLECTVEGTSNPNLYWYRQAAGRGLQLLFYSVGIGQISSEVPQNLSASRPQDRQFILSSKKLLLSDSGFYLCAWSPDRNTEAFFGQGTRLTVV.

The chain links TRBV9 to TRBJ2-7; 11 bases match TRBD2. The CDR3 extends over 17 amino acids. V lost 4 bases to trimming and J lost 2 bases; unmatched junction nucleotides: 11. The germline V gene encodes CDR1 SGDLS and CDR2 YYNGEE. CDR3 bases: TGTGCCAGCAGCCCCAGACTAGCGGGATCTGGAACCTACGAGCAGTACTTC. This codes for CASSPRLAGSGTYEQYF.

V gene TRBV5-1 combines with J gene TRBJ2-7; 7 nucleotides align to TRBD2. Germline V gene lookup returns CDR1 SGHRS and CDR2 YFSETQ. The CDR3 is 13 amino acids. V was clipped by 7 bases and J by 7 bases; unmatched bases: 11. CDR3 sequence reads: CASAEGGSNEQYF. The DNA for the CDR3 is TGCGCCAGCGCCGAGGGAGGGTCTAATGAGCAGTACTTC.

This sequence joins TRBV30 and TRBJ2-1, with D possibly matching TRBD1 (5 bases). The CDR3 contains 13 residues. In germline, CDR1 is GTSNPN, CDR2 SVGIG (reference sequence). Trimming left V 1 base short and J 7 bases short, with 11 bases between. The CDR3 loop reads CAWSENRWNEQFF. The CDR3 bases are TGTGCCTGGAGTGAAAACAGGTGGAATGAGCAGTTCTTC.

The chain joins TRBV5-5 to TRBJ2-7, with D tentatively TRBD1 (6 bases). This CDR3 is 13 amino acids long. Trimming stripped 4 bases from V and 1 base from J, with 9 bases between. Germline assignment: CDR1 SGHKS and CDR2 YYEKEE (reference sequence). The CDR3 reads CASSRDKSYEQYF. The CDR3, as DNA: TGTGCCAGCAGCAGGGACAAATCCTACGAGCAGTACTTC.